The 7 T cell receptor beta chains listed next were all sequenced from one sample in a study of CD8 T cells in Susac syndrome. When the RNA was reverse transcribed, random hexamers were used with an input of about 0.5 to 1 ug. TCRdb reanalysed the immunoSEQ multiplex PCR reads using MiXCR and keeps one entry per CDR3 protein. Among about 76,000 distinct CDR3 sequences listed, roughly 90% were seen once. The source material was CD8+ T cells from PBMCs. The receptors here all came from a human donor with multiple sclerosis.

The chain combines TRBV7-9 with TRBJ1-5, with D tentatively TRBD1 (5 bases). Trimming shortened V by 5 bases and J by 5 bases, and 10 bases separated the two germline ends. There are 13 residues in the CDR3. Germline-derived CDR1 and CDR2 are SEHNR and FQNEAQ (reference sequence). In DNA, the CDR3 is TGTGCCAGCAGCCGGGGGGGGGATCAGCCCCAGCATTTT. This sequence encodes CASSRGGDQPQHF.

The chain carries TRBV29-1 and TRBJ1-2, with 8 bases that match TRBD1. This CDR3 is 14 amino acids long. V was clipped by 3 bases and J by 4 bases; unmatched bases: 7. Germline values: CDR1 SQVTM, CDR2 ANQGSEA. Here the CDR3 DNA reads TGCAGCGTTGAGGGGGGACAGGCCTCCTATGGCTACACCTTC. Protein: CSVEGGQASYGYTF.

J is TRBJ2-1 and V is TRBV11-2, with 12 positions matching TRBD2. With V trimmed by 6 bases and J by 1 base, 1 base remained unmatched. This CDR3 region has 15 residues. Germline-derived CDR1 and CDR2 are SGHAT and FQNNGV. CDR3 sequence: CASRGLAGSYNEQFF. The CDR3 region has the DNA TGTGCCAGCAGAGGACTAGCGGGGTCCTACAATGAGCAGTTCTTC.

The chain recombines TRBV20-1 with TRBJ1-1; the D is unclear. The CDR3 consists of 12 residues. V was clipped by 0 bases and J by 4 bases, with 6 bases between them. Germline V gives CDR1 DFQATT, CDR2 SNEGSKA (reference sequence). For the CDR3, the DNA is TGCAGTGCTAGAGAGGGTGGCACTGAAGCTTTCTTT. Protein: CSAREGGTEAFF.

This clonotype came up once. This chain links TRBV16 with TRBJ1-3; 7 bases are a match to TRBD1. This CDR3 comprises 15 residues. V shed 3 bases, J shed 0 bases, and the junction held 2 bases outside the gene matches. In germline, CDR1 is KGHSY, CDR2 FQNENV. The CDR3 reads CASSQTGSSGNTIYF. The CDR3 DNA reads TGTGCCAGCAGCCAGACAGGGTCCTCTGGAAACACCATATATTTT.

The count of this clonotype is one. The V call is TRBV9, the J call TRBJ1-2, with D possibly being TRBD1 (5 bases). The V gene's germline CDR1 is SGDLS and CDR2 YYNGEE. The CDR3 has 14 amino acids. The germline V and J ends were trimmed by 4 bases and 3 bases, with 13 bases remaining between them. The CDR3 here is CASSPDDRDYGYTF. The CDR3 region has the DNA TGTGCCAGCAGCCCTGACGACAGAGACTATGGCTACACCTTC.

The chain recombines TRBV6-1 with TRBJ1-1; D gene unclear. The CDR3 is made up of 18 amino acids. Germline loops: CDR1 MNHNS, CDR2 SASEGT. V gave up 0 bases and J gave up 0 bases, with 17 bases separating them. The CDR3 region has the DNA TGTGCCAGCAGTGAAGCGGGGTACTTGAAAGGGATGAACACTGAAGCTTTCTTT. Its protein is CASSEAGYLKGMNTEAFF.